This is a list of T cell receptor beta chains from one sample in a study of CD8 T cells in ankylosing spondylitis. TCRdb re-analysed the 5' RACE reads in MiXCR, keeping a single row per CDR3 protein. The sample lists 150,000 or so distinct CDR3 sequences, 15% to 20% occurring once. The sequencing input was blood, either unsorted or a sorted T cell fraction (not recorded which). The receptors shown here come from a male donor with ankylosing spondylitis or in good health (not recorded which). Both conserved end residues are part of each CDR3. Fields, in order: J gene, clone size, D gene, V gene, CDR3 DNA, CDR3 protein. D genes are given only for firm matches. Size tells how often a clone was seen (once, few, many) or the class of an expanded clone, and some rows leave it out.

J gene: TRBJ2-2
clone size: .
D gene: .
V gene: TRBV21-1
CDR3 DNA: TGTGCCAGCAGCAAAGCGGCGGCTAGTAGGTGGGCCGGGGAGCTGTTTTTT
CDR3 protein: CASSKAAASRWAGELFF

J gene: TRBJ1-4
clone size: once
D gene: .
V gene: TRBV28
CDR3 DNA: TGTGCCAGCGGAGAACCTAGGGGGAGGGCAACTAATGAAAAACTGTTTTTT
CDR3 protein: CASGEPRGRATNEKLFF

J gene: TRBJ2-1
clone size: many
D gene: .
V gene: TRBV6-4
CDR3 DNA: TGTGCCAGCAGCGAAGGGGTAGCTGGGAATGAGCAGTTCTTC
CDR3 protein: CASSEGVAGNEQFF

J gene: TRBJ2-1
clone size: .
D gene: TRBD2
V gene: TRBV28
CDR3 DNA: TGTGCCACCATGACTAGCGGGAGTATTCATGAGCAGTTCTTC
CDR3 protein: CATMTSGSIHEQFF

J gene: TRBJ2-1
clone size: many
D gene: .
V gene: TRBV2
CDR3 DNA: TGTGCCAGCAGTGAAGCCTGGGTTGGGGATGAGCAGTTCTTC
CDR3 protein: CASSEAWVGDEQFF

J gene: TRBJ2-7
clone size: .
D gene: .
V gene: TRBV7-2
CDR3 DNA: TGTGCCAGCAGCATACAGGGTTACGAGCAGTACTTC
CDR3 protein: CASSIQGYEQYF

J gene: TRBJ1-1
clone size: .
D gene: .
V gene: TRBV27
CDR3 DNA: TGTGCCAGCAAGATAGGCGCGAACACTGAAGCTTTCTTT
CDR3 protein: CASKIGANTEAFF

J gene: TRBJ2-2
clone size: many
D gene: .
V gene: TRBV5-1
CDR3 DNA: TGCGCCAGCAGCTTGGACGAAGTCCCCGGGGAGCTGTTTTTT
CDR3 protein: CASSLDEVPGELFF

J gene: TRBJ1-2
clone size: many
D gene: .
V gene: TRBV10-3
CDR3 DNA: TGTGCCATCAGGGAGACAGGAAAAGACTATGGCTACACCTTC
CDR3 protein: CAIRETGKDYGYTF

J gene: TRBJ2-5
clone size: few
D gene: .
V gene: TRBV5-1
CDR3 DNA: TGCGCCAGCAGCCTGACTAGTGCCGGAGAGACCCAGTACTTC
CDR3 protein: CASSLTSAGETQYF

J gene: TRBJ1-5
clone size: few
D gene: .
V gene: TRBV5-1
CDR3 DNA: TGCGCCAGCAGCTTGGCCAGCGGGAATCAGCCCCAGCATTTT
CDR3 protein: CASSLASGNQPQHF

J gene: TRBJ2-1
clone size: .
D gene: TRBD2
V gene: TRBV5-1
CDR3 DNA: TGCGCCAGCAGCTGGGGCTCTAGCGGGTCCTACAATGAGCAGTTCTTC
CDR3 protein: CASSWGSSGSYNEQFF

J gene: TRBJ2-1
clone size: few
D gene: .
V gene: TRBV25-1
CDR3 DNA: TGTGCCAGCAGTGACGCCGGGATTAATCTCTATGAGCAGTTCTTC
CDR3 protein: CASSDAGINLYEQFF

J gene: TRBJ2-3
clone size: .
D gene: .
V gene: TRBV11-2
CDR3 DNA: TGTGCCAGCAGCTTAAGGGACATCTCCTACACAGATACGCAGTATTTT
CDR3 protein: CASSLRDISYTDTQYF

J gene: TRBJ2-7
clone size: few
D gene: .
V gene: TRBV28
CDR3 DNA: TGTGCCAGCAGTTGGGCGCATTTCTACGAGCAGTACTTC
CDR3 protein: CASSWAHFYEQYF